These 32 T cell receptor beta chains were sequenced from one sample in a study of human thymus T cells. Data came from immunoSEQ multiplex PCR; TCRdb stores just in-frame clones and leaves some out. The sample lists some 78,000 clones, around 96% occurring once. Corrective cardiac surgery supplied the resected thymus tissue. The source material was thymus tissue. These TCRs come from a boy under three years old with a congenital heart defect but otherwise immunologically healthy.

V usage is TRBV28 and J usage is TRBJ2-7, with D perhaps matching TRBD1 (6 bases). The CDR3 consists of 15 residues. Germline CDR1 reads MDHEN; CDR2 reads SYDVKM. Trimming removed 3 bases at V and 2 bases at J, with 14 bases between. CDR3 amino acids: CASSFLGTSTYEQYF. The CDR3 coding sequence is TGTGCCAGCAGTTTCCTCGGGACAAGTACCTACGAGCAGTACTTC.

This clone occurred once. The rearrangement joins TRBV27 to TRBJ2-7, with 10 bases fitting TRBD1. With V trimmed by 2 bases and J by 2 bases, 3 bases remained unmatched. Germline values: CDR1 MNHEY, CDR2 SMNVEV (reference sequence). The CDR3 is 15 amino acids. CDR3 coding DNA: TGTGCCAGCAGTTTAAAAGGGACAGGGGCCTACGAGCAGTACTTC. Amino acids: CASSLKGTGAYEQYF.

The chain uses TRBV30 and TRBJ1-1; D may be TRBD1 (6 bases). The CDR3 runs to 15 residues. Trimming took 5 bases from V and 6 from J, leaving 22 bases between them. Germline CDR1 and CDR2: GTSNPN and SVGIG (reference sequence). DNA of the CDR3: TGTGCCTGGGTTTTGGGCACAGGGCCGGGGGCTGAAGCTTTCTTT. Its protein product is CAWVLGTGPGAEAFF.

This rearrangement joins TRBV6-1 to TRBJ2-7, with 10 bases that match TRBD1. CDR1 MNHNS and CDR2 SASEGT come from the germline V gene. Germline trimming cut 6 bases from V and 2 bases from J; bases unmatched to any gene: 7. CDR3 size: 15 residues. In DNA, the CDR3 is TGTGCCAGCAGACGCGGGACAGGGGACCCCTACGAGCAGTACTTC. Translating gives CASRRGTGDPYEQYF.

The chain has TRBV30 and TRBJ2-4, with D tentatively TRBD2 (5 bases). The CDR3 covers 15 residues. Germline-derived CDR1 and CDR2 are GTSNPN and SVGIG (reference sequence). V shed 2 bases and J shed 0 bases, with 11 bases lying between them. CDR3 loop: CAWSPNSGAKNIQYF. Here the CDR3 DNA reads TGTGCCTGGAGTCCAAACAGCGGAGCCAAAAACATTCAGTACTTC.

The chain employs TRBV30 and TRBJ2-7; TRBD1 might be the D (5 bases). Germline lookup yields CDR1 GTSNPN and CDR2 SVGIG (reference sequence). Trimming stripped 3 bases from V and 4 bases from J, with 13 bases between. The CDR3 sequence is 13 residues long. As DNA, the CDR3 is TGTGCCTGGAGATCGCGCAGGGTTTACGAGCAGTACTTC. It translates to CAWRSRRVYEQYF.

This clone was seen only once. The V call is TRBV25-1, the J call TRBJ1-2; D gene ambiguous. V lost 3 bases, J lost 8 bases, and 10 bases lay in between. The CDR3 has 12 amino acids. Germline V CDR1 and CDR2: MGHDK, SYGVNS. CDR3 protein: CASSDRHKGYTF. The DNA of the CDR3 is TGTGCCAGCAGTGACAGGCATAAGGGCTACACCTTC.

The V call is TRBV4-3, the J call TRBJ1-4; 7 positions match TRBD1. The CDR3 runs 17 residues. Germline-derived CDR1 and CDR2 are LGHNA and YSLEER. J lost 5 bases, V lost 1 base, and 10 bases had no gene match. In nucleotides, the CDR3 is TGCGCCAGCAGCCAAGTCGCAAACAGGGGTCCAAATGAAAAACTGTTTTTT. It encodes CASSQVANRGPNEKLFF.

J is TRBJ2-7 and V is TRBV28; D is perhaps TRBD2 (5 bases). Germline V gene data show CDR1 as MDHEN and CDR2 as SYDVKM. The CDR3 consists of 13 residues. With 6 bases removed from V and 3 bases from J, the gap between germline ends came to 12 bases. DNA for the CDR3: TGTGCCAGCAGCAACACCGGGATCTACGAGCAGTACTTC. It translates to CASSNTGIYEQYF.

This sequence joins TRBV7-2 and TRBJ2-5, with TRBD1 matching 8 bases. The CDR3 sequence is 14 residues long. J gave up 3 bases and V 9 bases, and 9 bases lay outside the gene matches. Germline CDR1 SGHTA, CDR2 FQGNSA. CDR3 region: CASSGTGVKETQYF. Written as DNA, the CDR3 is TGTGCCAGTTCCGGGACAGGAGTCAAAGAGACCCAGTACTTC.

V usage is TRBV14 and J usage is TRBJ2-3; TRBD1 or TRBD2 may be the D gene (6 bases each). Germline lookup yields CDR1 SGHDN and CDR2 FVKESK. The CDR3 runs to 16 residues. Trimming removed 3 bases at V and 3 bases at J, with 16 bases between. The CDR3 DNA follows: TGTGCCAGCAGCCACAGAGAAGGGGGGCCAACAGATACGCAGTATTTT. This translates into CASSHREGGPTDTQYF.

The chain recombines TRBV7-9 with TRBJ1-2; D unclear. The CDR3 extends over 14 amino acids. Trimming removed 5 bases at V and 3 bases at J, with 13 bases between. Looked up from germline, CDR1 is SEHNR and CDR2 is FQNEAQ (reference sequence). The CDR3 loop reads CASSPPGIDYGYTF. The DNA of the CDR3 is TGTGCCAGCAGCCCACCGGGGATCGACTATGGCTACACCTTC.

J is TRBJ1-2 and V is TRBV19; 7 nucleotides line up with TRBD1. Per germline, CDR1 LNHDA and CDR2 SQIVND (reference sequence). This CDR3 spans 17 amino acids. J gave up 8 bases and V 6 bases, and 21 bases lay outside the gene matches. This CDR3 reads CASRPGPRDRVWSGYTF. DNA for the CDR3: TGTGCCAGTAGACCCGGCCCCCGCGACAGGGTTTGGTCGGGCTACACCTTC.

The chain links TRBV7-2 to TRBJ2-7, with 7 bases aligning to TRBD2. The germline gives CDR1 SGHTA, CDR2 FQGNSA. With 4 bases clipped from V and 5 bases from J, the junction kept 11 bases outside the gene matches. This CDR3 has 15 amino acids. CDR3 DNA sequence: TGTGCCAGCAGCTCCCGAGCGGGATCCCTGGACGAGCAGTACTTC. It yields the protein CASSSRAGSLDEQYF. Drawing the rest from reference TRBV7-2 and TRBJ2-7, the complete variable domain is GAGVSQSPSNKVTEKGKDVELRCDPISGHTALYWYRQSLGQGLEFLIYFQGNSAPDKSGLPSDRFSAERTGGSVSTLTIQRTQQEDSAVYLCASSSRAGSLDEQYFGPGTRLTVT.

The chain links TRBV7-9 to TRBJ1-1, with D possibly matching TRBD1 (6 bases). This CDR3 has 16 residues. V was trimmed by 5 bases and J by 6 bases, leaving 22 bases between them. Germline V lookup: CDR1 SEHNR, CDR2 FQNEAQ (reference sequence). CDR3 DNA sequence: TGTGCCAGCAGCCCCCTCGGAATAGGGGGGGCGGCTGAAGCTTTCTTT. It codes for CASSPLGIGGAAEAFF.

This CDR3 reads CASSLANRGSGNTIYF. CDR3 coding DNA: TGTGCCAGCAGTTTAGCGAACAGGGGCTCTGGAAACACCATATATTTT. The J gene is TRBJ1-3, the V gene TRBV28; 7 bases map to TRBD1. The CDR3 extends over 16 amino acids. Germline trimming cut 2 bases from V and 0 bases from J; bases unmatched to any gene: 4. The germline V gene encodes CDR1 MDHEN and CDR2 SYDVKM. Full variable domain (rest looked up from reference TRBV28 and TRBJ1-3): DVKVTQSSRYLVKRTGEKVFLECVQDMDHENMFWYRQDPGLGLRLIYFSYDVKMKEKGDIPEGYSVSREKKERFSLILESASTNQTSMYLCASSLANRGSGNTIYFGEGSWLTVV.

This chain joins TRBV2 and TRBJ1-5, with a tentative D call TRBD1 (6 bases). Trimming removed 5 bases at V and 5 bases at J, with 16 bases between. CDR1 is SNHLY, CDR2 FYNNEI, per germline. This CDR3 comprises 15 residues. The CDR3, as DNA: TGTGCCAGCAGTCCCTCGAGGACAGAAGATCAGCCCCAGCATTTT. It is translated as CASSPSRTEDQPQHF. The entire variable domain, with the rest obtained from reference TRBV2 and TRBJ1-5, is as follows: EPEVTQTPSHQVTQMGQEVILRCVPISNHLYFYWYRQILGQKVEFLVSFYNNEISEKSEIFDDQFSVERPDGSNFTLKIRSTKLEDSAMYFCASSPSRTEDQPQHFGDGTRLSIL.

This chain connects TRBV5-1 to TRBJ1-1; D is unclear. This CDR3 region has 14 residues. Between the trimmed V and J ends, which lost 3 bases and 1 base, there was a span of 10 bases. In germline, CDR1 is SGHRS, CDR2 YFSETQ. The CDR3 region is CASSSVPKNTEAFF. In DNA, the CDR3 is TGCGCCAGCAGCTCGGTTCCCAAGAACACTGAAGCTTTCTTT.

The chain carries TRBV7-8 and TRBJ1-5, with 8 nucleotides matching TRBD1. The CDR3 extends over 14 amino acids. Germline V gives CDR1 SGHVS, CDR2 FQNEAQ. Germline trimming cut 5 bases from V and 7 bases from J; bases unmatched to any gene: 7. CDR3 nucleotide sequence: TGTGCCAGCAGCGCGCACAGGGGGATGCAGCCCCAGCATTTT. This sequence encodes CASSAHRGMQPQHF.

The chain has TRBV11-2 and TRBJ2-7; either TRBD1 or TRBD2 may fit D (5 bases each). Trimming cost V 5 bases and J 3 bases, with 14 bases left between them. The CDR3 runs 14 residues. Germline lookup yields CDR1 SGHAT and CDR2 FQNNGV. CDR3 residues: CASSPARDRYEQYF. The CDR3 coding sequence is TGTGCCAGCAGCCCGGCCCGGGACCGCTACGAGCAGTACTTC.

The V gene is TRBV7-9, the J gene TRBJ2-1, with TRBD2 matching 7 bases. This CDR3 contains 14 residues. The junction had 9 bases not matched to a gene; V was cut back by 6 bases and J by 7 bases. Looked up from germline, CDR1 is SEHNR and CDR2 is FQNEAQ (reference sequence). The DNA for the CDR3 is TGTGCCAGCAGAACGCGGGAGACGAATAATGAGCAGTTCTTC. It specifies CASRTRETNNEQFF.

CDR3: CASSLPTGAGACAEAFF. CDR3 in DNA: TGTGCCAGCAGCTTACCCACAGGGGCCGGAGCGTGCGCTGAAGCTTTCTTT. The gene calls are TRBV7-8 and TRBJ1-1, with 7 bases matching TRBD1. CDR1 is SGHVS, CDR2 FQNEAQ, per germline. V was pared by 2 bases and J by 6 bases, with 15 bases of the junction left unmatched. The CDR3 is made up of 17 amino acids.

This chain connects TRBV2 to TRBJ1-1; 8 bases align to TRBD1. The length of the CDR3 is 17 residues. CDR1 and CDR2 from the germline V gene are SNHLY and FYNNEI. Trimming removed 4 bases from V and 0 bases from J; junction bases left unmatched: 10. This CDR3 reads CASSGGQGVGVNTEAFF. DNA of the CDR3: TGTGCCAGCAGTGGAGGACAGGGTGTAGGGGTGAACACTGAAGCTTTCTTT. The variable domain in full, with the rest retrieved from reference TRBV2 and TRBJ1-1, is EPEVTQTPSHQVTQMGQEVILRCVPISNHLYFYWYRQILGQKVEFLVSFYNNEISEKSEIFDDQFSVERPDGSNFTLKIRSTKLEDSAMYFCASSGGQGVGVNTEAFFGQGTRLTVV.

The rearrangement joins TRBV5-1 to TRBJ2-7; 7 bases align to TRBD1. Germline V CDR1 and CDR2: SGHRS, YFSETQ. The CDR3 is 16 residues long. After removal of 2 bases from V and 2 bases from J, the junction contained 10 bases not matched to a gene. CDR3 region: CASSFYRGSVPYEQYF. The CDR3 region has the DNA TGCGCCAGCAGCTTTTACAGGGGTTCGGTTCCCTACGAGCAGTACTTC.

V and J are TRBV28 and TRBJ1-5, with a weak D call TRBD1 (5 bases). Germline CDR1 is MDHEN and CDR2 is SYDVKM. Trimming stripped 3 bases from V and 6 bases from J, with 24 bases between. The CDR3 is made up of 18 amino acids. The CDR3 DNA sequence: TGTGCCAGCAGTTTCCTCTATCACGACAGACCACCCCGTCAGCCCCAGCATTTT. Protein: CASSFLYHDRPPRQPQHF.

This clone showed up just once. The chain recombines TRBV10-3 with TRBJ2-7; D gene ambiguous. The CDR3 is 13 amino acids. V was clipped by 5 bases and J by 2 bases, with 10 bases between them. In germline, CDR1 is ENHRY, CDR2 SYGVKD. The DNA for the CDR3 is TGTGCCATCAGTAACCCCGGTGCCTACGAGCAGTACTTC. Its protein is CAISNPGAYEQYF.

The chain links TRBV25-1 to TRBJ1-2; D is unclear. This CDR3 has 11 amino acids. Germline V gene data show CDR1 as MGHDK and CDR2 as SYGVNS. V was cut by 5 bases and J by 8 bases, with 9 bases left in between. The CDR3 here is CASSPGGGYTF. The DNA for the CDR3 is TGTGCCAGCAGTCCAGGAGGAGGCTACACCTTC.

V is TRBV21-1 and J is TRBJ2-1. TRBV21-1 is an annotated pseudogene. This CDR3 is built from 14 residues. The CDR3 DNA sequence: TGTGCCAGCAGCACCGCCCCGGGGGCTAATGAGCAGTTCTTC. Protein product: CASSTAPGANEQFF.

J is TRBJ2-7 and V is TRBV7-9, with D perhaps assigned TRBD1 or TRBD2 (5 bases each). Trimming stripped 3 bases from V and 2 bases from J, with 20 bases between. Germline V lookup: CDR1 SEHNR, CDR2 FQNEAQ (reference sequence). This CDR3 has 17 residues. For the CDR3, the DNA is TGTGCCAGCAGCTTCAAGGGACGTACCTATAGAACCTACGAGCAGTACTTC. Amino acid sequence: CASSFKGRTYRTYEQYF. Variable domain in full (rest from reference TRBV7-9 and TRBJ2-7): DTGVSQNPRHKITKRGQNVTFRCDPISEHNRLYWYRQTLGQGPEFLTYFQNEAQLEKSRLLSDRFSAERPKGSFSTLEIQRTEQGDSAMYLCASSFKGRTYRTYEQYFGPGTRLTVT.

The V gene is TRBV2, the J gene TRBJ1-2, with a tentative D call TRBD1 (5 bases). The CDR3 covers 15 residues. Germline CDR1 SNHLY, CDR2 FYNNEI. Trimming took 6 bases from V and 6 from J, leaving 20 bases between them. This chain's CDR3 is CASRGIQGVGDGYTF. In nucleotides, the CDR3 is TGTGCCAGCAGGGGCATACAAGGGGTGGGGGATGGCTACACCTTC.

The chain joins TRBV19 to TRBJ1-1; weak D call: TRBD1 (6 bases). This CDR3 has 15 residues. The germline V gene encodes CDR1 LNHDA and CDR2 SQIVND (reference sequence). Trimming removed 1 base from V and 4 bases from J, with 13 bases in between. The CDR3 DNA is TGTGCCAGTAGTATAGGCGGGGGCGAGGTCACTGAAGCTTTCTTT. Protein product: CASSIGGGEVTEAFF. The full variable domain, in which reference TRBV19 and TRBJ1-1 provide the parts outside the CDR3, is DGGITQSPKYLFRKEGQNVTLSCEQNLNHDAMYWYRQDPGQGLRLIYYSQIVNDFQKGDIAEGYSVSREKKESFPLTVTSAQKNPTAFYLCASSIGGGEVTEAFFGQGTRLTVV.

The chain is built from TRBV5-5 and TRBJ2-5; maybe TRBD2 (5 bases). Trimming shortened V by 5 bases and J by 3 bases, and 20 bases separated the two germline ends. The CDR3 is 16 amino acids. Germline values: CDR1 SGHKS, CDR2 YYEKEE (reference sequence). The CDR3 region has the DNA TGTGCCAGCAGAATTTCCGGAAGAGCGGCCAAAGAGACCCAGTACTTC. Protein: CASRISGRAAKETQYF.